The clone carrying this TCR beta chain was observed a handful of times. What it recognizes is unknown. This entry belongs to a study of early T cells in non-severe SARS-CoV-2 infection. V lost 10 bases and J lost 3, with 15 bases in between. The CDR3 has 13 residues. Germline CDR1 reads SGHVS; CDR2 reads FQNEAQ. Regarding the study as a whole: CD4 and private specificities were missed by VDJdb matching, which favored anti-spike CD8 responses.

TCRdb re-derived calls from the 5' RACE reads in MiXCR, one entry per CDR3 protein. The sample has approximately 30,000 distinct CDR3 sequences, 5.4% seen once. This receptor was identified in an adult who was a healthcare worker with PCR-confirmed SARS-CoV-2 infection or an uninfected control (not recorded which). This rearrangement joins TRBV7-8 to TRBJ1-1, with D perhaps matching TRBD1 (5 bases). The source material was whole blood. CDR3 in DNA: TGTGCCACCCGGGACCGTCGGGACACTGAAGCTTTCTTT. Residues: CATRDRRDTEAFF.